This T cell receptor (beta chain) was captured by sequencing in a study of response to subunit inactivated influenza vaccine. In its sample, this clonotype was seen a few times. Germline assignment: CDR1 DFQATT and CDR2 SNEGSKA (reference sequence). The V gene end was trimmed by 2 bases and the J gene end by 4 bases; junction bases not matched to a gene: 9. CDR3 size: 17 residues. TCRdb redid the calling of the RT-PCR reads with MiXCR, one entry per CDR3 protein. Of just under 550,000 distinct CDR3 sequences in the sample, around 21% were seen once. This same sample was also part of a study on T cells expressing NK-cell markers. That publication notes: Making the TCR beta cDNA relied on 5'RACE template switching with UMIs.

V and J are TRBV20-1 and TRBJ2-5; 14 bases align to TRBD2. This specimen consisted of CD4+ T cells sorted from PBMCs, obtained 11 to 12 days after vaccination. This clonotype originated in a man aged 50 to 59 who received an inactivated influenza vaccine. The chain's CDR3 is CSARTGTSGRRVETQYF. The DNA of the CDR3 is TGCAGTGCTAGAACCGGGACTAGCGGGAGAAGGGTAGAGACCCAGTACTTC.